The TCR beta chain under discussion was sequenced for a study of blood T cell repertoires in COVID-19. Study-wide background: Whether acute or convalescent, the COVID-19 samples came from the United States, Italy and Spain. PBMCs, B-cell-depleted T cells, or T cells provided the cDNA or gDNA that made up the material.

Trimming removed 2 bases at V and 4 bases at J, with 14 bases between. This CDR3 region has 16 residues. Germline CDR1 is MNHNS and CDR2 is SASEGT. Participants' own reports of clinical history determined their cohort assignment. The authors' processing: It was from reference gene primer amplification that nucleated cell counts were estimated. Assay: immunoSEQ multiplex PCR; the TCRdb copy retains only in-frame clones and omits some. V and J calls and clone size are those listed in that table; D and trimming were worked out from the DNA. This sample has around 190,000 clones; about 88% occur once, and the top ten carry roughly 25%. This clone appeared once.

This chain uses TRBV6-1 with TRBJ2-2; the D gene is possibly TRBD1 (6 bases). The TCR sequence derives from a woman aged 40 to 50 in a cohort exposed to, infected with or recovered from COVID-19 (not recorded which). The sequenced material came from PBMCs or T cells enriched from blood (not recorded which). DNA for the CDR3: TGTGCCAGCAGTGAATTCCCAGGGGCGCCCACCGGGGAGCTGTTTTTT. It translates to CASSEFPGAPTGELFF.